These 31 T cell receptor beta chains share one sample of origin, sequenced in a study of OX40 agonist ivuxolimab in advanced cancers. Data came from immunoSEQ multiplex PCR; TCRdb stores just in-frame clones and leaves some out. The sample holds 50,000 or so clones; approximately 91% are singletons and the top ten take 0.55% to 0.65%. The source material was CD4+ or CD8+ T cells sorted from blood, sampled in a trial of the OX40 agonist ivuxolimab. These TCRs come from an adult with an advanced solid tumor such as melanoma, head and neck, liver or kidney cancer.

This sequence joins TRBV11-3 and TRBJ2-1, with 9 bases identical to TRBD2. The V gene end was trimmed by 1 base and the J gene end by 4 bases; junction bases not matched to a gene: 5. CDR3 length: 16 residues. Germline CDR1 SGHNT, CDR2 YENEEA. CDR3 coding DNA: TGTGCCAGCAGCTTAGTGGTAGCGGGAGTATACAATGAGCAGTTCTTC. Translating gives CASSLVVAGVYNEQFF.

The V call is TRBV9, the J call TRBJ2-7; the match to TRBD1 covers 8 bases. The CDR3 is 12 amino acids. V was clipped by 3 bases and J by 5 bases; unmatched bases: 1. The germline V gene has CDR1 SGDLS and CDR2 YYNGEE. The CDR3 loop reads CASSETGDEQYF. CDR3 coding DNA: TGTGCCAGCAGCGAGACAGGGGACGAGCAGTACTTC.

The gene calls are TRBV29-1 and TRBJ2-2, with no clear D. The germline gives CDR1 SQVTM, CDR2 ANQGSEA. Trimming shortened V by 6 bases and J by 4 bases, and 15 bases separated the two germline ends. CDR3 size: 14 residues. CDR3 in amino acids: CSVAETPFTGELFF. In nucleotides, the CDR3 is TGCAGCGTGGCCGAGACACCCTTCACCGGGGAGCTGTTTTTT.

CDR3 sequence (DNA): TGTGCCAGCAGCCCCCGGGCTCAAGGGAGCAATCAGCCCCAGCATTTT. Protein: CASSPRAQGSNQPQHF. This chain uses TRBV7-8 with TRBJ1-5; D is unresolved. The germline V gene has CDR1 SGHVS and CDR2 FQNEAQ. The CDR3 has 16 residues. V lost 5 bases to trimming and J lost 1 base, with 15 bases between them.

V and J are TRBV4-1 and TRBJ2-3, with TRBD2 as a possible D gene (6 bases). The germline gives CDR1 MGHRA, CDR2 YSYEKL. The CDR3 consists of 15 residues. The V and J ends lost 4 bases and 1 base respectively, with 12 bases between them. CDR3 in DNA: TGCGCCAGCAGCCTGGGGGAGGCCGGCACAGATACGCAGTATTTT. Its protein product is CASSLGEAGTDTQYF.

This chain uses TRBV11-3 with TRBJ1-2; 7 positions agree with TRBD1. The junction had 10 bases not matched to a gene; V was cut back by 5 bases and J by 4 bases. The CDR3 extends over 15 amino acids. Germline V gene sequence: CDR1 SGHNT, CDR2 YENEEA. CDR3 region: CASSPGGKRPYGYTF. CDR3 DNA: TGTGCCAGCAGCCCAGGGGGAAAAAGGCCCTATGGCTACACCTTC.

The rearrangement links TRBV9 to TRBJ2-7; weak D call: TRBD2 (6 bases). V lost 4 bases and J 2 bases, leaving 16 bases between the germline ends. CDR3 length: 15 amino acids. CDR1 is SGDLS, CDR2 YYNGEE, per germline. The CDR3 bases are TGTGCCAGCAGCTCCACCGGGACTGCAACCTACGAGCAGTACTTC. Protein product: CASSSTGTATYEQYF.

This chain joins TRBV28 and TRBJ2-3; perhaps TRBD2 as D (5 bases). Trimming took off 3 bases at V and 0 bases at J, with 7 bases between the two ends. CDR3 length: 14 amino acids. The germline V gene has CDR1 MDHEN and CDR2 SYDVKM. The CDR3 DNA follows: TGTGCCAGCAGTTTGGGCGGGAGCACAGATACGCAGTATTTT. Its protein product is CASSLGGSTDTQYF.

This chain connects TRBV7-9 to TRBJ2-5, with no clear D. The last part of the DNA fits TRBJ2-7 better; the J call may be wrong. The germline CDR1 and CDR2 sequences are SEHNR and FQNEAQ (reference sequence). This CDR3 is 12 amino acids long. The CDR3 here is CASSWGQNEQYF. In nucleotides, the CDR3 is TGTGCCAGCAGCTGGGGTCAGAACGAGCAGTACTTC.

The chain links TRBV7-2 to TRBJ2-7; 10 bases align to TRBD1. Germline loops: CDR1 SGHTA, CDR2 FQGNSA. This CDR3 is 15 amino acids long. After removal of 4 bases from V and 5 bases from J, the junction contained 8 bases not matched to a gene. CDR3 loop: CASSSRGTGVDEQYF. DNA of the CDR3: TGTGCCAGCAGCTCGCGAGGGACAGGGGTGGACGAGCAGTACTTC.

The CDR3 DNA follows: TGTGCCAGTAAACCCGGACATAGCAATCAGCCCCAGCATTTT. This codes for CASKPGHSNQPQHF. J is TRBJ1-5 and V is TRBV19, with D maybe TRBD1 (5 bases). Trimming left V 7 bases short and J 0 bases short, with 10 bases between. Germline V gene sequence: CDR1 LNHDA, CDR2 SQIVND (reference sequence). The CDR3 totals 14 residues.

This clone was seen a handful of times. The chain carries TRBV6-5 and TRBJ2-2; 7 nucleotides agree with TRBD1. With V trimmed by 6 bases and J by 6 bases, 1 base remained unmatched. Germline V gives CDR1 MNHEY, CDR2 SVGAGI. The CDR3 is 12 amino acids. CDR3 sequence reads: CASRQGAGELFF. CDR3 nucleotides: TGTGCCAGCAGGCAGGGGGCCGGGGAGCTGTTTTTT.

This chain joins TRBV5-1 and TRBJ2-1, with TRBD2 matching over 9 bases. This CDR3 is 18 amino acids long. V trimming: 4 bases; J trimming: 8 bases; junction bases outside the gene matches: 19. Germline-derived CDR1 and CDR2 are SGHRS and YFSETQ. In nucleotides, the CDR3 is TGCGCCAGCAGCCGTTCGGGACTAGCAGACGCCTACGCGGATGAGCAGTTCTTC. Protein: CASSRSGLADAYADEQFF.

V is TRBV5-1 and J is TRBJ2-3; 10 bases fit TRBD2. CDR1 is SGHRS, CDR2 YFSETQ, per germline. V lost 4 bases to trimming and J lost 1 base; unmatched junction nucleotides: 3. The CDR3 sequence is 15 residues long. The CDR3 bases are TGCGCCAGCAGCCTAGCGGGAGAACGCACAGATACGCAGTATTTT. It yields the protein CASSLAGERTDTQYF.

The rearrangement links TRBV6-5 to TRBJ2-2, with no clear D. Germline assignment: CDR1 MNHEY and CDR2 SVGAGI. With 2 bases removed from V and 4 bases from J, the gap between germline ends came to 11 bases. The length of the CDR3 is 15 residues. In DNA form, the CDR3 reads TGTGCCAGCAGTTACCGGCTCAGTAGCACCGGGGAGCTGTTTTTT. Encoded protein: CASSYRLSSTGELFF.

A word on this clone: A junction boundary mismatches the germline segment, possibly from a read error. This chain joins TRBV2 and TRBJ2-7; the D call may be TRBD1 or TRBD2 (5 bases each). Germline-derived CDR1 and CDR2 are SNHLY and FYNNEI. The CDR3 contains 12 residues. Written as DNA, the CDR3 is TGTGCCGGCAGGGAACTAGCCTACGAGCAGTACTTC. It translates to CAGRELAYEQYF.

This chain connects TRBV6-5 to TRBJ1-1; D not certain. The CDR3 spans 13 residues. Per the germline V gene, CDR1 is MNHEY and CDR2 is SVGAGI. V lost 6 bases and J 2 bases, leaving 10 bases between the germline ends. In DNA form, the CDR3 reads TGTGCCAGCAGGACAACGGAAAACACTGAAGCTTTCTTT. Encoded protein: CASRTTENTEAFF.

The CDR3, as DNA: TGTGCCAGCACCTCGGGCCTATGGTCAACTAATGAAAAACTGTTTTTT. This sequence encodes CASTSGLWSTNEKLFF. The chain joins TRBV27 to TRBJ1-4; no firm D call. With 7 bases removed from V and 0 bases from J, the gap between germline ends came to 15 bases. This CDR3 contains 16 residues. The germline gives CDR1 MNHEY, CDR2 SMNVEV (reference sequence).

The chain employs TRBV9 and TRBJ2-7; 7 bases match TRBD1. The CDR3 spans 15 residues. Germline V gene lookup returns CDR1 SGDLS and CDR2 YYNGEE. V lost 0 bases and J lost 2; bases outside the gene matches: 5. CDR3 DNA sequence: TGTGCCAGCAGCGTAGGGCCGGGACAGCCCTACGAGCAGTACTTC. It codes for CASSVGPGQPYEQYF. Combining the CDR3 with reference TRBV9 and TRBJ2-7 gives the whole variable domain DSGVTQTPKHLITATGQRVTLRCSPRSGDLSVYWYQQSLDQGLQFLIQYYNGEERAKGNILERFSAQQFPDLHSELNLSSLELGDSALYFCASSVGPGQPYEQYFGPGTRLTVT.

The chain carries TRBV27 and TRBJ2-1; D not certain. With 2 bases removed from V and 3 bases from J, the gap between germline ends came to 11 bases. The CDR3 loop spans 15 amino acids. CDR1 is MNHEY, CDR2 SMNVEV, per germline (reference sequence). This CDR3 is CASSLQRPGYNEQFF. CDR3 sequence (DNA): TGTGCCAGCAGTTTACAGCGTCCGGGCTACAATGAGCAGTTCTTC.

This clone is a singleton in its sample. The V and J genes are TRBV7-9 and TRBJ2-7; D is possibly TRBD1 (6 bases). Germline loops: CDR1 SEHNR, CDR2 FQNEAQ (reference sequence). The CDR3 loop spans 13 amino acids. V lost 8 bases, J lost 3 bases, and 14 bases lay in between. In DNA form, the CDR3 reads TGTGCCAGCTCCGGGACACCAATCTACGAGCAGTACTTC. It translates to CASSGTPIYEQYF.

The CDR3 region is CASSRRDSKIYEQYF. The CDR3 coding sequence is TGCGCCAGCAGCCGGAGGGACAGCAAGATTTACGAGCAGTACTTC. The chain joins TRBV5-1 to TRBJ2-7, with D possibly matching TRBD1 (7 bases). V lost 4 bases and J 4 bases, leaving 18 bases between the germline ends. The CDR3 contains 15 residues. The V gene's germline CDR1 is SGHRS and CDR2 YFSETQ. Based on the CDR3 plus reference TRBV5-1 and TRBJ2-7, the full variable domain is KAGVTQTPRYLIKTRGQQVTLSCSPISGHRSVSWYQQTPGQGLQFLFEYFSETQRNKGNFPGRFSGRQFSNSRSEMNVSTLELGDSALYLCASSRRDSKIYEQYFGPGTRLTVT.

This clone was detected only once. The chain uses TRBV6-6 and TRBJ1-4; D possibly corresponds to TRBD1 (6 bases). CDR3 length: 14 residues. CDR1 and CDR2 (germline): MNHNY, SVGAGI (reference sequence). Trimming took 6 bases from V and 6 from J, leaving 14 bases between them. The CDR3 sequence: CASSSTGGHEKLFF. DNA for the CDR3: TGTGCCAGCAGCTCGACAGGCGGTCATGAAAAACTGTTTTTT.

Details on this clone: One end of the junction varies from germline; a read error may be responsible. The chain uses TRBV7-7 and TRBJ2-2, with 11 bases identical to TRBD2. The CDR3 runs 17 residues. The germline V gene has CDR1 SSHAT and CDR2 FNYEAQ (reference sequence). This chain's CDR3 is CASSLGLAELNTGELFF. The CDR3, as DNA: TGTGCTAGCAGCTTGGGACTAGCGGAACTAAACACCGGGGAGCTGTTTTTT. Full variable domain (outside the CDR3, taken from reference TRBV7-7 and TRBJ2-2): GAGVSQSPRYKVTKRGQDVTLRCDPISSHATLYWYQQALGQGPEFLTYFNYEAQPDKSGLPSDRFSAERPEGSISTLTIQRTEQRDSAMYRCASSLGLAELNTGELFFGEGSRLTVL.

This chain links TRBV6-5 with TRBJ1-4, with D possibly matching TRBD1 (5 bases). Trimming stripped 2 bases from V and 3 bases from J, with 13 bases between. Germline V gene sequence: CDR1 MNHEY, CDR2 SVGAGI. This CDR3 has 16 residues. CDR3 sequence (DNA): TGTGCCAGCAGTTACACCAGACAGCTGGCTAATGAAAAACTGTTTTTT. Protein sequence: CASSYTRQLANEKLFF.

This clone occurred once. The chain combines TRBV6-6 with TRBJ2-1, with D uncertain. Germline CDR1 reads MNHNY; CDR2 reads SVGAGI (reference sequence). The CDR3 spans 13 residues. V lost 6 bases and J lost 1, with 7 bases in between. The CDR3 coding sequence is TGTGCCAGCAGGCCAAATTCCTACAATGAGCAGTTCTTC. Translation gives CASRPNSYNEQFF.

The V call is TRBV6-6, the J call TRBJ1-5; D unresolved. Per germline, CDR1 MNHNY and CDR2 SVGAGI (reference sequence). The V end was cut by 6 bases, the J end by 4 bases, with 13 bases between. This CDR3 is built from 14 residues. CDR3 DNA sequence: TGTGCCAGCAGGCCGGCAGCGGGGAATCAGCCCCAGCATTTT. Its protein is CASRPAAGNQPQHF.

This rearrangement joins TRBV30 to TRBJ1-5, with TRBD1 matching 7 bases. Losses at the gene ends were 4 bases for V and 4 bases for J; bases not matched to a gene: 4. CDR1 GTSNPN and CDR2 SVGIG come from the germline V gene (reference sequence). The CDR3 is 13 amino acids. The CDR3, as DNA: TGTGCCTGGAATGACAGGGCAAATCAGCCCCAGCATTTT. Its translation: CAWNDRANQPQHF.

This chain links TRBV7-3 with TRBJ2-1, with 9 bases that match TRBD1. There are 15 residues in the CDR3. Trimming at V came to 5 bases and at J to 7 bases, leaving 9 bases not matched to a gene. Germline CDR1 SGHTA, CDR2 FQGTGA. The CDR3 loop reads CASSAHPGQGNEQFF. For the CDR3, the DNA is TGTGCCAGCAGCGCCCACCCAGGACAGGGGAATGAGCAGTTCTTC.

This clone was seen only once. CDR3 coding DNA: TGTGCCAGCAGAAGGTCCCGGGCTAGAGGCACCGGGGAGCTGTTTTTT. It encodes CASRRSRARGTGELFF. J is TRBJ2-2 and V is TRBV2; no firm D call. The length of the CDR3 is 16 residues. V lost 6 bases and J 4 bases, leaving 18 bases between the germline ends. Per germline, CDR1 SNHLY and CDR2 FYNNEI.

The chain links TRBV7-8 to TRBJ2-1; 12 bases are a match to TRBD2. V shed 5 bases, J shed 6 bases, and the junction held 5 bases outside the gene matches. The CDR3 length is 15 residues. Germline V gene lookup returns CDR1 SGHVS and CDR2 FQNEAQ. CDR3 in DNA: TGTGCCAGCAGCGGGGGACTAGCGGGTATCAATGAGCAGTTCTTC. It specifies CASSGGLAGINEQFF.